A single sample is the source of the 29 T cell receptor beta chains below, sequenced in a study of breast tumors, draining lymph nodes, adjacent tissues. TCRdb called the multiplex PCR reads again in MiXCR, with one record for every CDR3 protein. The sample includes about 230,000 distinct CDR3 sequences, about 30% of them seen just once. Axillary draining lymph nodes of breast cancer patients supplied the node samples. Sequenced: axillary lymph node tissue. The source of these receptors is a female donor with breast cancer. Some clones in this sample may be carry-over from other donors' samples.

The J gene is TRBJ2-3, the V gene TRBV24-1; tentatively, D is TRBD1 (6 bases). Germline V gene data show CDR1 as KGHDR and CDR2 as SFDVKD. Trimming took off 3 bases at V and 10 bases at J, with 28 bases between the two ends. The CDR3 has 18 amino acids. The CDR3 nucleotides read TGTGCCACCAGTGATCCTCAAAACCGGGGCAGGGGAAGGCATGCGCAGTATTTT. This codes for CATSDPQNRGRGRHAQYF.

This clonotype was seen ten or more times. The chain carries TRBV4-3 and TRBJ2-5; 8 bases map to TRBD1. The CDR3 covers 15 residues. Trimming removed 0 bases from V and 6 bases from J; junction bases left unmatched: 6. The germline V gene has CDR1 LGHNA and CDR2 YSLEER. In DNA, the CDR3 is TGCGCCAGCAGCCAAGATAACAGGGGGTGGAAGACCCAGTACTTC. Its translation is CASSQDNRGWKTQYF.

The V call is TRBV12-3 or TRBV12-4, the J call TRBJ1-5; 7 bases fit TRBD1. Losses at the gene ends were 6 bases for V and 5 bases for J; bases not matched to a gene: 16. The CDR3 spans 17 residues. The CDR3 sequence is CASRAGGGAEADQPQHF. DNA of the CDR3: TGTGCCAGCAGGGCAGGAGGGGGCGCGGAGGCCGATCAGCCCCAGCATTTT.

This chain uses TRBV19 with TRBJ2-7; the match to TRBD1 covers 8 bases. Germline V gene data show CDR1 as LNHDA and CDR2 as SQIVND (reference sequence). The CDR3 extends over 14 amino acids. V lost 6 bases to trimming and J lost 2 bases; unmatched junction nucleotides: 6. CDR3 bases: TGTGCCAGTAGCAGGACAGGGCCGACCTACGAGCAGTACTTC. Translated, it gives CASSRTGPTYEQYF.

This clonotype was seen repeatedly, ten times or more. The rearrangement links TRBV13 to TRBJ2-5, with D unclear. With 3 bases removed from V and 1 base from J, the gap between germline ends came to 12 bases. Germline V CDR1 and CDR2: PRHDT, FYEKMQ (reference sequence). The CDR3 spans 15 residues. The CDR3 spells CASSLSDTVQETQYF. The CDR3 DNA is TGTGCCAGCAGCTTGAGTGACACCGTCCAAGAGACCCAGTACTTC. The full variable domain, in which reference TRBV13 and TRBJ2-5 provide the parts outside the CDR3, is AAGVIQSPRHLIKEKRETATLKCYPIPRHDTVYWYQQGPGQDPQFLISFYEKMQSDKGSIPDRFSAQQFSDYHSELNMSSLELGDSALYFCASSLSDTVQETQYFGPGTRLLVL.

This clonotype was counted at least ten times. CDR3 nucleotides: TGTGCCACCAGCAGAGACAGGGCCAATAATTCACCCCTCCACTTT. Protein: CATSRDRANNSPLHF. The rearrangement links TRBV15 to TRBJ1-6; maybe TRBD1 (5 bases). Per germline, CDR1 LNHNV and CDR2 YYDKDF (reference sequence). V lost 0 bases to trimming and J lost 5 bases, with 8 bases between them. This CDR3 contains 15 residues.

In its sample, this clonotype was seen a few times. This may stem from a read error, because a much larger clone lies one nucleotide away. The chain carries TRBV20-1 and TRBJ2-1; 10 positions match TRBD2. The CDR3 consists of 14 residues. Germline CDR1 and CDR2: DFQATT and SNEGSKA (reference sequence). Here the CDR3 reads CSARASGSYTEQFF. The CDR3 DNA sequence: TGCAGTGCTAGAGCTAGCGGGAGTTACACTGAGCAGTTCTTC.

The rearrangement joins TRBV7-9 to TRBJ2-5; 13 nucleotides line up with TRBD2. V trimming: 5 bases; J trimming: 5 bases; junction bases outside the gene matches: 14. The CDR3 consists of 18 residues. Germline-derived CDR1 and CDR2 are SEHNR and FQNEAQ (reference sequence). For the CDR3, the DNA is TGTGCCAGCAGCCCCGTGGACAGGGGACTAGCGGGACGTGAGACCCAGTACTTC. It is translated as CASSPVDRGLAGRETQYF.

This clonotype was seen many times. CDR3 loop: CASSVNPEGGLFF. The DNA of the CDR3 is TGTGCCAGCAGCGTAAATCCCGAGGGCGGACTGTTTTTT. This chain uses TRBV9 with TRBJ2-2; possible D gene TRBD2, 5 bases. Per germline, CDR1 SGDLS and CDR2 YYNGEE. The CDR3 loop spans 13 amino acids. V was pared by 1 base and J by 14 bases, with 15 bases between.

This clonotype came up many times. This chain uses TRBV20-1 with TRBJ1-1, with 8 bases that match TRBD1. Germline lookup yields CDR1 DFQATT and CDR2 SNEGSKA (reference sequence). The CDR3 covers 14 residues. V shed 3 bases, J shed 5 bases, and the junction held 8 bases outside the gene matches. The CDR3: CSASGGQGGTEAFF. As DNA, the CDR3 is TGCAGTGCTAGTGGCGGACAGGGAGGTACTGAAGCTTTCTTT.

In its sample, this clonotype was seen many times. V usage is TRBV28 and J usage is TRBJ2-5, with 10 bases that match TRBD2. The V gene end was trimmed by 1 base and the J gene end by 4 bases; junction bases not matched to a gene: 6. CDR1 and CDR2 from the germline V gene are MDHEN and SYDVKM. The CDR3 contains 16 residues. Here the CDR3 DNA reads TGTGCCAGCAGTTTATATCTAGCGGGAGAGGGAGAGACCCAGTACTTC. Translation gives CASSLYLAGEGETQYF.

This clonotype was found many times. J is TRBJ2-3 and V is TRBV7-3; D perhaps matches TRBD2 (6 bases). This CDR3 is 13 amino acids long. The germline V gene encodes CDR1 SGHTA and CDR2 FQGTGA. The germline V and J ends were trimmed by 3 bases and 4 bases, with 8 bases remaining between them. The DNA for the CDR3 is TGTGCCAGCAGCTTGGAGGGCGCAGATACGCAGTATTTT. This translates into CASSLEGADTQYF.

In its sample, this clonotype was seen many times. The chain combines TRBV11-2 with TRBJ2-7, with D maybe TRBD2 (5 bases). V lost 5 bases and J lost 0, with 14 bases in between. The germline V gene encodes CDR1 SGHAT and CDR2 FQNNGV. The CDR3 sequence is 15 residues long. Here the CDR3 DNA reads TGTGCCAGCAGCCCTCGGCCTAGCTCCTCCTACGAGCAGTACTTC. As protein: CASSPRPSSSYEQYF.

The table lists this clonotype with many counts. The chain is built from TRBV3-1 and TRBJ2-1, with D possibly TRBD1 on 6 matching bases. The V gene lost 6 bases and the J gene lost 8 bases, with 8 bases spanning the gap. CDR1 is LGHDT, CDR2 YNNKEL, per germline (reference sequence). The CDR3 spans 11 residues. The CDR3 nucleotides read TGTGCCAGCAGTCAGGGGTATGAGCAGTTCTTC. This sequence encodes CASSQGYEQFF.

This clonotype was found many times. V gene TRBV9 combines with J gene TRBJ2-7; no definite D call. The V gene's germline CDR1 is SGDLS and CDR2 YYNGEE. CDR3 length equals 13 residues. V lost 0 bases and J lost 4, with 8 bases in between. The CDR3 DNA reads TGTGCCAGCAGCGTAGACGGAGCGTACGAGCAGTACTTC. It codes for CASSVDGAYEQYF.

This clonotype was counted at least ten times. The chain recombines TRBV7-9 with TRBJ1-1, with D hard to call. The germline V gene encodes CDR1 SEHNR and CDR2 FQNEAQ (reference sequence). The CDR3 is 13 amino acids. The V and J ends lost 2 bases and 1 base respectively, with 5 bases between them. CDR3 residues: CASSLTENTEAFF. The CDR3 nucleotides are TGTGCCAGCAGCTTAACAGAGAACACTGAAGCTTTCTTT.

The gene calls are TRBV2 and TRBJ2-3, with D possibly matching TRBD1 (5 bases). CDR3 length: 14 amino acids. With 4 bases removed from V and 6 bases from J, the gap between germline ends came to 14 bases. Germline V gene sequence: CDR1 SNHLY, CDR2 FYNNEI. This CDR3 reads CASSGTLVLDTQYF. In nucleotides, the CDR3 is TGTGCCAGCAGTGGGACACTTGTTTTGGATACGCAGTATTTT.

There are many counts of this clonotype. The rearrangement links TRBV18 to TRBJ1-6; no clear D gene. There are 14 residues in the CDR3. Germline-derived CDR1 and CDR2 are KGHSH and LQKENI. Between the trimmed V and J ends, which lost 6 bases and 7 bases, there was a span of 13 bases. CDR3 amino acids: CASSPQRGNSPLHF. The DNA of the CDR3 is TGTGCCAGCTCTCCGCAACGGGGAAATTCACCCCTCCACTTT.

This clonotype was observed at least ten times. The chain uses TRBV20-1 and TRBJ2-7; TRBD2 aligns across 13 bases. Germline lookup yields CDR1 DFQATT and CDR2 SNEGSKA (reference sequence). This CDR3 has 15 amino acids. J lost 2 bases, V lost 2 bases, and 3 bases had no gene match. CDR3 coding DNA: TGCAGTGCTAGACCTGGGACTAGCGGGACCTACGAGCAGTACTTC. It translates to CSARPGTSGTYEQYF.

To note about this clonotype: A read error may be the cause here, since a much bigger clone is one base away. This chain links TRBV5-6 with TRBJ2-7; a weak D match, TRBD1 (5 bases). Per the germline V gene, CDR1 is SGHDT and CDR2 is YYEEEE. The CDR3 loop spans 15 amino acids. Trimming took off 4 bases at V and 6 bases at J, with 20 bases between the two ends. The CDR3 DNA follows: TGTGCCAGCAGCGAAAGGGGCCCGGGTGAGGTCGAGCAGTACTTC. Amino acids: CASSERGPGEVEQYF.

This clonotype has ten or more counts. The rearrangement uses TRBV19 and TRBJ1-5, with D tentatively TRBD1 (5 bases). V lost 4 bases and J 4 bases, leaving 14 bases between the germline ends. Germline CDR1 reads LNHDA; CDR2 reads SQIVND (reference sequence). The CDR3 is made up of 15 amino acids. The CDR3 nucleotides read TGTGCCAGTAGTAGGCGCGGGACGGGAAATCAGCCCCAGCATTTT. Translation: CASSRRGTGNQPQHF.

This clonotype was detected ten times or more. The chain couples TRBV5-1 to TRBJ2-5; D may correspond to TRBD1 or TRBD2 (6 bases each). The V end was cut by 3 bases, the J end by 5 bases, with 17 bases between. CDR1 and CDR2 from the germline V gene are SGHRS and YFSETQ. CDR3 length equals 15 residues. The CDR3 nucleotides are TGCGCCAGCAGCTCTGGCGTTACAGGGAGGGAGACCCAGTACTTC. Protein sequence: CASSSGVTGRETQYF.

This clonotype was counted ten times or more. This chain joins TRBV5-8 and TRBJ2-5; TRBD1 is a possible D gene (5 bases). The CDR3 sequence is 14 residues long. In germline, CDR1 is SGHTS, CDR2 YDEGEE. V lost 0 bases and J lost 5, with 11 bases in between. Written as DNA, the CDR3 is TGTGCCAGCAGCTTGGGGCAGGGTGGGGAGACCCAGTACTTC. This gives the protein CASSLGQGGETQYF.

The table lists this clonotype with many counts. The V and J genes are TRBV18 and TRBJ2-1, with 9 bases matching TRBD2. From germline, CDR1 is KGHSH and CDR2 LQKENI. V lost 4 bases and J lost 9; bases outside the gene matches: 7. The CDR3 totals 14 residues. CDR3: CASSLALSGSEQFF. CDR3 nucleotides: TGTGCCAGCTCACTTGCCCTTAGCGGGAGTGAGCAGTTCTTC.

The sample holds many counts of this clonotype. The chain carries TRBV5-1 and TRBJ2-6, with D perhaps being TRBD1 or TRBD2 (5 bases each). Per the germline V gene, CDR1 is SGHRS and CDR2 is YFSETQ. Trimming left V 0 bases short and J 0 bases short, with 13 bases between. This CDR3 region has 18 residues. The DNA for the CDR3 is TGCGCCAGCAGCTTGGCCGGAGGCAGGGACTCTGGGGCCAACGTCCTGACTTTC. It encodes CASSLAGGRDSGANVLTF.

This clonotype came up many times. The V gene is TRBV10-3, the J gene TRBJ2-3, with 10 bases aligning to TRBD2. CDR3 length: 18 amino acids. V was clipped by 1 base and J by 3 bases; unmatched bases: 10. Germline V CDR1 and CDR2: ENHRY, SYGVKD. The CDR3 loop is CAISEFGASGSGTDTQYF. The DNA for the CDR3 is TGTGCCATCAGTGAGTTTGGGGCTAGCGGGAGCGGGACAGATACGCAGTATTTT.

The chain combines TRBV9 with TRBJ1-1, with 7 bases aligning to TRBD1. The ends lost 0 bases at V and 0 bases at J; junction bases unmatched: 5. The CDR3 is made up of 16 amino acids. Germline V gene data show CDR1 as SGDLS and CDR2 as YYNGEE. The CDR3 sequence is CASSVGAGGLNTEAFF. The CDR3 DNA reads TGTGCCAGCAGCGTAGGGGCAGGGGGACTGAACACTGAAGCTTTCTTT. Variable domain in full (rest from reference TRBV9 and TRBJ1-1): DSGVTQTPKHLITATGQRVTLRCSPRSGDLSVYWYQQSLDQGLQFLIQYYNGEERAKGNILERFSAQQFPDLHSELNLSSLELGDSALYFCASSVGAGGLNTEAFFGQGTRLTVV.

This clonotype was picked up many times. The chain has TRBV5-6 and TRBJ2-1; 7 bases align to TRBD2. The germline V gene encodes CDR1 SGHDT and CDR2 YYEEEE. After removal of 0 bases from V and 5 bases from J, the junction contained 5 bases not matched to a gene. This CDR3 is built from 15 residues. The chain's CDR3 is CASSLDRTSDNEQFF. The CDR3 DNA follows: TGTGCCAGCAGCTTGGATCGGACTAGTGACAATGAGCAGTTCTTC.

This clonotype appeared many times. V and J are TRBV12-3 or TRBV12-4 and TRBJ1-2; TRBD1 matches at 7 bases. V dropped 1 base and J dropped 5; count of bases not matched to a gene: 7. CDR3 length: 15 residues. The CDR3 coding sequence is TGTGCCAGCAGTTTAGGGACAGGTCCTACTTATGGCTACACCTTC. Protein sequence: CASSLGTGPTYGYTF.